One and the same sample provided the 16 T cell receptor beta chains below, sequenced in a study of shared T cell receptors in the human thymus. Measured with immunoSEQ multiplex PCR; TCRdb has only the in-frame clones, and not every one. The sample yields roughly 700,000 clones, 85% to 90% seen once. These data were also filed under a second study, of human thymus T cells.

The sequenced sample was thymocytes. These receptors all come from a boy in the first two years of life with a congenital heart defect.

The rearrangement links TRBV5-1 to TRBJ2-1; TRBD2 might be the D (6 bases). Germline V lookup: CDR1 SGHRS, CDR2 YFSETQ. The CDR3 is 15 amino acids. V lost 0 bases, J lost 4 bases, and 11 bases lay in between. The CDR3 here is CASSLAGVGYNEQFF. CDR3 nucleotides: TGCGCCAGCAGCTTGGCGGGGGTTGGTTACAATGAGCAGTTCTTC.

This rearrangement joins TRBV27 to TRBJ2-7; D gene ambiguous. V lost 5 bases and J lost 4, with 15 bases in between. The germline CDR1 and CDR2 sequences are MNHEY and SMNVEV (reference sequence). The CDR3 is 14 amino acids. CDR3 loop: CASSTKTGGYEQYF. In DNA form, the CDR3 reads TGTGCCAGCAGTACTAAGACGGGTGGATACGAGCAGTACTTC.

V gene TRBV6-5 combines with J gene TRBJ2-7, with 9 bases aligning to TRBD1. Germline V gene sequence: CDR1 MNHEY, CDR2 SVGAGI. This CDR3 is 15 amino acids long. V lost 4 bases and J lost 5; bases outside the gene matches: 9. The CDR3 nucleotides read TGTGCCAGCAGTTGCCGGCCGGGACAGGGAAACGAGCAGTACTTC. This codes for CASSCRPGQGNEQYF.

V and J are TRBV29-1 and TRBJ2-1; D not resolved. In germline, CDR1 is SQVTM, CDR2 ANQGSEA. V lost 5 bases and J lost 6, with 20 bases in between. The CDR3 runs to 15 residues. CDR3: CSVSDRSQEGNEQFF. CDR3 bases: TGCAGCGTTAGCGACCGGTCCCAAGAAGGCAATGAGCAGTTCTTC.

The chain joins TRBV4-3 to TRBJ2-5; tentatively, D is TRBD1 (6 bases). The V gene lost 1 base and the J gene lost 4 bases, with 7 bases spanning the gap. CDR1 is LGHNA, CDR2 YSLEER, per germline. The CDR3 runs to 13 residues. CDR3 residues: CASSQAGAETQYF. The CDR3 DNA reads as TGCGCCAGCAGCCAAGCAGGGGCAGAGACCCAGTACTTC.

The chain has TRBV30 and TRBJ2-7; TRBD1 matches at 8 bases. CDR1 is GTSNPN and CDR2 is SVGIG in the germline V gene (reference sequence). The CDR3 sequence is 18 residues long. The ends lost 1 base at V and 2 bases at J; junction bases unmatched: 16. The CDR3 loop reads CAWSETYKTGAHTYEQYF. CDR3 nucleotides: TGTGCCTGGAGTGAAACCTATAAGACAGGGGCCCATACCTACGAGCAGTACTTC.

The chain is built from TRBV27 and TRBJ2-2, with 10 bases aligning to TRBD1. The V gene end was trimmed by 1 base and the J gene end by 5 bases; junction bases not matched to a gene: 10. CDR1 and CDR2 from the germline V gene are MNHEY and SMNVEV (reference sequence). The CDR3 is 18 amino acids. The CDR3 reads CASSLLGQGGSPTGELFF. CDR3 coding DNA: TGTGCCAGCAGTTTATTAGGACAGGGGGGAAGTCCGACCGGGGAGCTGTTTTTT.

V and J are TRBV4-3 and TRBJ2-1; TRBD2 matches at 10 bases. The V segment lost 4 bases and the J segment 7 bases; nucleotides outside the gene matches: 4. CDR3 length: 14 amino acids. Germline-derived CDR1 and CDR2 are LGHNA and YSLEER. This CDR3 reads CASSPSGSRNEQFF. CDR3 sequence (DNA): TGCGCCAGCAGCCCTAGCGGGAGTAGGAATGAGCAGTTCTTC.

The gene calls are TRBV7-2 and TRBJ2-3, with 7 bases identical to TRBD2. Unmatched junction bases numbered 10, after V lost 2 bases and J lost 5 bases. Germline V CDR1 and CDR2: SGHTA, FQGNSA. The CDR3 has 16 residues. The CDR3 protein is CASSLLAATSEDTQYF. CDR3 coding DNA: TGTGCCAGCAGCTTACTAGCGGCCACAAGCGAAGATACGCAGTATTTT.

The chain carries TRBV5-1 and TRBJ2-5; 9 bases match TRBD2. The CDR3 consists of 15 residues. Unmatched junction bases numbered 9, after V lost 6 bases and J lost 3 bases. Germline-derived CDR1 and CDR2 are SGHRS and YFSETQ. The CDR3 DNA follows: TGCGCCAGCATCGGGTTAGCGGGAGCTGAAGAGACCCAGTACTTC. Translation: CASIGLAGAEETQYF.

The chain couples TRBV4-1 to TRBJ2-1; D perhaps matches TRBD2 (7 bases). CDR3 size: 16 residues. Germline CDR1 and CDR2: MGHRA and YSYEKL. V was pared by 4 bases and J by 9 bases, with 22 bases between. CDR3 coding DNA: TGCGCCAGCAGCCTGATTCCCTCTGGCGGGGGCTGTGAGCAGTTCTTC. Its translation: CASSLIPSGGGCEQFF.

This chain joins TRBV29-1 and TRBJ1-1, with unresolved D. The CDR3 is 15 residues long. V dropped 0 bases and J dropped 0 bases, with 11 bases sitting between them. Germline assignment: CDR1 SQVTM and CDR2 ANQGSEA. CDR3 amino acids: CSVEEVPDMNTEAFF. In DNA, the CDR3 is TGCAGCGTTGAAGAAGTCCCAGACATGAACACTGAAGCTTTCTTT. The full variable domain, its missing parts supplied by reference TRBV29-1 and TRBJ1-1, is SAVISQKPSRDICQRGTSLTIQCQVDSQVTMMFWYRQQPGQSLTLIATANQGSEATYESGFVIDKFPISRPNLTFSTLTVSNMSPEDSSIYLCSVEEVPDMNTEAFFGQGTRLTVV.

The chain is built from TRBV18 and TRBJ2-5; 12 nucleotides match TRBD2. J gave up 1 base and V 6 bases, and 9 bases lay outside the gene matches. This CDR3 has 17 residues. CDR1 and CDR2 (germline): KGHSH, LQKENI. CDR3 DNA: TGTGCCAGCTCTCCGTCTAGCGGGGGGGGGTCCCAAGAGACCCAGTACTTC. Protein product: CASSPSSGGGSQETQYF. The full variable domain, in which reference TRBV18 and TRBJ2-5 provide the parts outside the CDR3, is NAGVMQNPRHLVRRRGQEARLRCSPMKGHSHVYWYRQLPEEGLKFMVYLQKENIIDESGMPKERFSAEFPKEGPSILRIQQVVRGDSAAYFCASSPSSGGGSQETQYFGPGTRLLVL.

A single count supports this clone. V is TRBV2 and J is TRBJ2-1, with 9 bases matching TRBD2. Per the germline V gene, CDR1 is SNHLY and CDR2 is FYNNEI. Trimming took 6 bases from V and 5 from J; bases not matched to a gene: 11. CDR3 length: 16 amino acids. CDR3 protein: CASRASIAGVNNEQFF. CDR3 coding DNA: TGTGCCAGCAGAGCCTCCATAGCGGGAGTCAACAATGAGCAGTTCTTC.

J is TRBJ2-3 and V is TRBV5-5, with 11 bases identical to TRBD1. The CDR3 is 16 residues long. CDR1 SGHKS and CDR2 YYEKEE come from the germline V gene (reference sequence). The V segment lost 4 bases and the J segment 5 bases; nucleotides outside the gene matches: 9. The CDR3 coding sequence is TGTGCCAGCAGCCGGACAGGGGGCGAGTTGGGAGATACGCAGTATTTT. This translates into CASSRTGGELGDTQYF. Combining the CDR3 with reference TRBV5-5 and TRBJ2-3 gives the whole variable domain DAGVTQSPTHLIKTRGQQVTLRCSPISGHKSVSWYQQVLGQGPQFIFQYYEKEERGRGNFPDRFSARQFPNYSSELNVNALLLGDSALYLCASSRTGGELGDTQYFGPGTRLTVL.

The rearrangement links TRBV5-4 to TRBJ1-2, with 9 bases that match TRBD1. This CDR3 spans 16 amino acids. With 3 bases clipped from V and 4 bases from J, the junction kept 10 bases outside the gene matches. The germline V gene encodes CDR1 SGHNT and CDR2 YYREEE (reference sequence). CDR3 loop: CASSCTGTGPLYGYTF. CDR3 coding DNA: TGTGCCAGCAGCTGCACCGGGACAGGGCCCCTCTATGGCTACACCTTC.